What follows is one TCR beta chain and its context. CDR1 and CDR2 (germline): MDHEN, SYDVKM. Trimming took off 4 bases at V and 7 bases at J, with 16 bases between the two ends. CDR3 length equals 14 residues. The record originates from a study of blood T cells in healthy people across ages. The use of a sample-barcoded 5' primer and a J-beta primer mix characterized a second PCR of roughly 6 to 11 cycles. TCRdb passed the 5' RACE reads through MiXCR, listing each CDR3 protein once. Here the sample spans some 850,000 distinct CDR3 sequences, about a quarter being singletons. The same data also went into a second study, on T cells of mothers and their children. That source adds: Slightly, though not significantly, more overlap was seen in related than in unrelated mother-child pairs.

Source material: blood. The chain recombines TRBV28 with TRBJ1-1; the D gene is possibly TRBD1 (5 bases). The clonotype was recovered from a boy between 10 and 17 years old in good health. The CDR3 region has the DNA TGTGCCAGCAGTTGGGACGTTATTAAGGGTGAAGCTTTCTTT. This encodes CASSWDVIKGEAFF.